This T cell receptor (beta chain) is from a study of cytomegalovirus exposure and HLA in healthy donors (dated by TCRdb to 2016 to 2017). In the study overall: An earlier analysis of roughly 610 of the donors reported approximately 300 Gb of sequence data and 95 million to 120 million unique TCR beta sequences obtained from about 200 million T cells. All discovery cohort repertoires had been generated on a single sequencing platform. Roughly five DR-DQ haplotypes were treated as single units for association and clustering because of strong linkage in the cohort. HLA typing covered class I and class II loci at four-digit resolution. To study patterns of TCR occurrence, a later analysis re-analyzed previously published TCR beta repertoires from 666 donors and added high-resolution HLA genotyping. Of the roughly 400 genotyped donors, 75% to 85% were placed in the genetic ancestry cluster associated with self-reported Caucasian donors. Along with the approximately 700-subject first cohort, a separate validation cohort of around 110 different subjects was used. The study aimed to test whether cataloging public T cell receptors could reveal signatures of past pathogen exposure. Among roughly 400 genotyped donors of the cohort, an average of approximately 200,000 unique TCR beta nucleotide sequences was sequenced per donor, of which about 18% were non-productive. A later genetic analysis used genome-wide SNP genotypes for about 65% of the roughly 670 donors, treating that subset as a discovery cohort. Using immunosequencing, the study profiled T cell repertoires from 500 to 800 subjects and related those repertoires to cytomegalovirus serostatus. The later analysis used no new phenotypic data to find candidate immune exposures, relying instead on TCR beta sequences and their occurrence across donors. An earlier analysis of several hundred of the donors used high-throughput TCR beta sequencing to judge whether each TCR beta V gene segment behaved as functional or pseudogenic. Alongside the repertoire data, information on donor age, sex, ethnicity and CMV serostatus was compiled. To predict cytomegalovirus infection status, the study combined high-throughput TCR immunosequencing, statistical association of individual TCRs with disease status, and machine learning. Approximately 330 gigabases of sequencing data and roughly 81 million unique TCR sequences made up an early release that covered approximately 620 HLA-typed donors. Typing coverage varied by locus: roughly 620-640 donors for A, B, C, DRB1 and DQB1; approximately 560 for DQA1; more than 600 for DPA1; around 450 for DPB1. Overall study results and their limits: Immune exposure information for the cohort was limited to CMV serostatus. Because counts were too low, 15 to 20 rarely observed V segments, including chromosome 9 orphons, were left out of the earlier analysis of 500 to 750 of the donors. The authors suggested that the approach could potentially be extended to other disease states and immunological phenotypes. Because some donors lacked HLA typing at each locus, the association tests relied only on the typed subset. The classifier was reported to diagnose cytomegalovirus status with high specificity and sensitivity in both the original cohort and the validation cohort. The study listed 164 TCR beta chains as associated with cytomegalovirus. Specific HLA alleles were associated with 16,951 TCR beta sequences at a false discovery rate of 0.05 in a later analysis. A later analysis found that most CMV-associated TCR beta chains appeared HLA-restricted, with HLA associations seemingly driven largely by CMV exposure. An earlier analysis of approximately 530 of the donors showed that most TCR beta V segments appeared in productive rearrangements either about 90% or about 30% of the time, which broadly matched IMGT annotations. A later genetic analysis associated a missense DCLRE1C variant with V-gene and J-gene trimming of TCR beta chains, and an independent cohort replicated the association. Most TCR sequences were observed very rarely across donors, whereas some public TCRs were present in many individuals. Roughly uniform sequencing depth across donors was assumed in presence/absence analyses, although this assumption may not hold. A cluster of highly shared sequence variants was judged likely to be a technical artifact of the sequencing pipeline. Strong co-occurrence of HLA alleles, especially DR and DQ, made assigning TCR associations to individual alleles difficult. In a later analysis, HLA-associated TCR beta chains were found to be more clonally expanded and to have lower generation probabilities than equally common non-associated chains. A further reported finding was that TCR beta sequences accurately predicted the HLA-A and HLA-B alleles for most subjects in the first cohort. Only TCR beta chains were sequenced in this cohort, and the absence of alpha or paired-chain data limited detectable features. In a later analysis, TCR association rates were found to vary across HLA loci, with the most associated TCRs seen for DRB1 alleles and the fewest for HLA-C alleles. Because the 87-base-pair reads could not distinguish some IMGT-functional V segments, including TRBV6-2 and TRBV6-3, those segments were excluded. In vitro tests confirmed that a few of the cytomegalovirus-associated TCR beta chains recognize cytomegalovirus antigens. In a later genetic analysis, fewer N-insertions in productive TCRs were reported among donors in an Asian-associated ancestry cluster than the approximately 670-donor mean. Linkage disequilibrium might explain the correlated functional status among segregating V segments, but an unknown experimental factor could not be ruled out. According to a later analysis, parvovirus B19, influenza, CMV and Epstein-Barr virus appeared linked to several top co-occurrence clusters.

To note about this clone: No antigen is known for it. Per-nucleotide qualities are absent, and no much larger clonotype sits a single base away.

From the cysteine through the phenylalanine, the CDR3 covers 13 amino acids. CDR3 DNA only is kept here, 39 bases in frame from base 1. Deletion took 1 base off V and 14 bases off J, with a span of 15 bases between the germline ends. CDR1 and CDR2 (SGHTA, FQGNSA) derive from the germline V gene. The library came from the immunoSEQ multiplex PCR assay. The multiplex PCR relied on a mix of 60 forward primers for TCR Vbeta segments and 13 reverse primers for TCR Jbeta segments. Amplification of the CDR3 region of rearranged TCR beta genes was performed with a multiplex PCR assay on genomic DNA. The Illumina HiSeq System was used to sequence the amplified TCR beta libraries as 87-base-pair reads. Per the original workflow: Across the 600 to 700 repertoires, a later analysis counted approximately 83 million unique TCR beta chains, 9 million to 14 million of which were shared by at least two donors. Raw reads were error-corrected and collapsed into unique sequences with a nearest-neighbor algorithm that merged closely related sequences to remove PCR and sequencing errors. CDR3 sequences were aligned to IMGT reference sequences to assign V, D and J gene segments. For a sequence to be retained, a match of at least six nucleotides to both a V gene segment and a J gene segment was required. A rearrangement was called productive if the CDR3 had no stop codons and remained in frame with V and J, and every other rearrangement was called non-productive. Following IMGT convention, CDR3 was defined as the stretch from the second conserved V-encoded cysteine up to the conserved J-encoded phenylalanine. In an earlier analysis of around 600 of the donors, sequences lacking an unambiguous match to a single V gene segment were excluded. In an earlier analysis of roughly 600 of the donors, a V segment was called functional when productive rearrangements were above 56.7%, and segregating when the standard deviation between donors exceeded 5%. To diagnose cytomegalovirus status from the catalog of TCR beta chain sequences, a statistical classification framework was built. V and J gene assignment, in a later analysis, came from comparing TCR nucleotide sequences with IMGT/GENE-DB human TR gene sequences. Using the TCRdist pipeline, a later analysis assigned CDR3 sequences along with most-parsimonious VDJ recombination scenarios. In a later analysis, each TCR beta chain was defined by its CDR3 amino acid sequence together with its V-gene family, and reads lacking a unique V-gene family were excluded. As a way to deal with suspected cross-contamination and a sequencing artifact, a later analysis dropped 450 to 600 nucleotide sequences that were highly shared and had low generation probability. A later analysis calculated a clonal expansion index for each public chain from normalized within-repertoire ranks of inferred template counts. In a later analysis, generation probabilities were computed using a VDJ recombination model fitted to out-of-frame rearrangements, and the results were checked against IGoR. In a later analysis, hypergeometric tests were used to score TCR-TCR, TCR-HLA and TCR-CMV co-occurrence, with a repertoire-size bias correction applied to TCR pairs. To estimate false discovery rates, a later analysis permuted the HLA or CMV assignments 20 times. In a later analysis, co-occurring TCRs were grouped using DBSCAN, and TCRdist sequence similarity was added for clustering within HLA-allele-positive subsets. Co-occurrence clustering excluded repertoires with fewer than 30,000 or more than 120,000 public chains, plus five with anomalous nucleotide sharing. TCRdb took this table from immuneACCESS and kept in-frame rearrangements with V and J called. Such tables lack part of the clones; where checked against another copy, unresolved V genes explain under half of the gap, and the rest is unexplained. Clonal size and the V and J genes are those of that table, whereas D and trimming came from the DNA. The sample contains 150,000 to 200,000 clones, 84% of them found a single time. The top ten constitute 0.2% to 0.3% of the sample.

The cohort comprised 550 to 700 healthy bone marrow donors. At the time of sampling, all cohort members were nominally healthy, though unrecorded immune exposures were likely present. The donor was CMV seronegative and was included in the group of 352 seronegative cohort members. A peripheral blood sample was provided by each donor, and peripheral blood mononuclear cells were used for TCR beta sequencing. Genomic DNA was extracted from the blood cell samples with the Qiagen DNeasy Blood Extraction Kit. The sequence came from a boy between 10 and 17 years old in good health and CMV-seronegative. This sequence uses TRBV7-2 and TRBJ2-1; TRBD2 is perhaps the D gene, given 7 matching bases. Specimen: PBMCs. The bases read TGTGCCAGCAGCTTAGGTCCGGGGGCGGGGGAGTTCTTC. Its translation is CASSLGPGAGEFF.